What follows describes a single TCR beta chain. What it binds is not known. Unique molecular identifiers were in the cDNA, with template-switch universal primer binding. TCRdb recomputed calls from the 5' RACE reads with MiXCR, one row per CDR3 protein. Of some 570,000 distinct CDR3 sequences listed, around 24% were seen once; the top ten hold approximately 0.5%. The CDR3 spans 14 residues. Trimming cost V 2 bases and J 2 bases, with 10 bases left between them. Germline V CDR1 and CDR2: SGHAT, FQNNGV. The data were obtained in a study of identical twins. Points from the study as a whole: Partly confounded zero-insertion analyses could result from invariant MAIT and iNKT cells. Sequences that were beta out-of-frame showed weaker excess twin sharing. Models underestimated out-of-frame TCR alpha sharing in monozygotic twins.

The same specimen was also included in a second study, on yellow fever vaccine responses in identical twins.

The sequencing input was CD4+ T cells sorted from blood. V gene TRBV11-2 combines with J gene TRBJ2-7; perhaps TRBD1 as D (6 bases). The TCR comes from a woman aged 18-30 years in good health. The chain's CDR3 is CASSLTGIAYEQYF. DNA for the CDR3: TGTGCCAGCAGCTTAACAGGGATTGCCTACGAGCAGTACTTC.